This T cell receptor beta chain was sequenced for a study of response to subunit inactivated influenza vaccine (dated by TCRdb to 2016 to 2019). With respect to the entire study: The study used deep quantitative T cell receptor repertoire profiling to track responses to a trivalent subunit inactivated influenza vaccine. Beyond this particular receptor, the publication reports: According to the authors, only a limited number of new T cells may be recruited by each seasonal influenza vaccination.

Receptors were amplified or captured by RT-PCR. The sequencing machine was an Illumina HiSeq 2500. TCRdb applied fastp at Q25 and MiXCR to the public reads, then kept only in-frame beta chains. Rows matching on CDR3 protein sequence are summarized as one entry with the most common DNA and genes. This sample holds about 170,000 distinct CDR3 sequences; approximately 11% were observed only once. The ten largest clones take up about 40% of the sample. This clonotype was detected a few times. Its cognate antigen has yet to be identified. The sample holds no much larger clone one base away, and base qualities are not on file. From the cysteine up to the phenylalanine, the CDR3 has a length of 15 residues. Only CDR3 DNA remains: 45 bases, in frame from the first base. Germline trimming: 1 base from V, 7 bases from J; junction bases outside gene matches: 4. In the germline V gene, CDR1 corresponds to LGHNA and CDR2 to YSLEER.

This chain is built from TRBV4-3 and TRBJ1-4, with TRBD1 matching 9 junction bases. This sequence originates from a man between 50 and 75 years old who received an inactivated influenza vaccine. Donor details come from another sample of the same person, matched by shared clones. This specimen consisted of CD8+ T cells sorted from PBMCs, obtained around 2 years after vaccination. CDR3 sequence: CASSQGDRVGEKLFF. The nucleotide sequence is TGCGCCAGCAGCCAAGGGGACAGGGTGGGTGAAAAACTGTTTTTT.